This TCR beta chain comes out of a study of blood T cell repertoires in COVID-19. Trimming cost V 3 bases and J 15 bases; bases outside gene matches: 5. Germline loops: CDR1 MDHEN, CDR2 SYDVKM. The CDR3 length is 11 residues. Here immunoSEQ multiplex PCR was the method, and the copy in TCRdb shows in-frame clones only, minus some. The sample includes about 200,000 clones, approximately 83% of them seen just once. Sequencing used PBMCs or T cells enriched from blood (not recorded which). The source is a woman aged 40 to 50 with acute COVID-19. The chain joins TRBV28 to TRBJ2-1; 7 bases line up with TRBD2. CDR3 residues: CASSLGLFAFF. The DNA for the CDR3 is TGTGCCAGCAGTTTGGGACTATTTGCGTTCTTC.